This T cell receptor (beta chain) is drawn from a study of T cells after yellow fever vaccination. Findings of the study overall: There was a possibility that FACS-sorted repertoires contained abundant clonotypes contaminating from the bulk population. Compared with primary, the secondary response was weaker and peaked at day 5, not 15.

As for this clonotype: Its antigen is currently unknown.

TCR cDNA was made by 5'RACE template switching, adding a universal primer site and UMIs. TCRdb reprocessed the 5' RACE reads with MiXCR, giving one entry per CDR3 protein. The sample lists 90,000 to 150,000 distinct CDR3 sequences, more than 5.5% occurring once. The CDR3 is made up of 16 amino acids. The ends were cut back, 4 bases at V and 5 bases at J, with 20 bases in the middle. The germline gives CDR1 MGHRA, CDR2 YSYEKL. V and J are TRBV4-1 and TRBJ2-5, with a weak D call TRBD2 (5 bases). The material sequenced was CD4+ T cells sorted from PBMCs, taken 45 days after the first yellow fever vaccination. The sequence was collected from a man between 18 and 29 years old who received the YFV17D yellow fever vaccine. CDR3 sequence reads: CASSPKRGAGGETQYF. The DNA for the CDR3 is TGCGCCAGCAGCCCTAAACGGGGAGCCGGTGGCGAGACCCAGTACTTC.